These T cell receptor beta chains were read from a single sample in a study of blood T cell repertoires in COVID-19. Sequencing was performed with immunoSEQ multiplex PCR; in TCRdb, only in-frame clones are kept and a portion is missing. Among about 220,000 clones listed, 80% to 90% were seen once. The source material was peripheral blood. The origin of the receptors is a woman in her sixties who had recovered from COVID-19. The CDR3 runs from the conserved cysteine through the conserved F or W. Each record gives: J gene, clone size, V gene, D gene, CDR3 protein, CDR3 DNA. D genes are given only for firm matches. Size is stated for part of the rows, as once, few or many counts, or as a class when the clone is expanded.

j_call: TRBJ1-2
clone_size: .
v_call: TRBV5-1
d_call: TRBD1
cdr3_aa: CASSLAVGTGGGYTF
cdr3_nt: TGCGCCAGCAGCTTGGCCGTCGGGACAGGGGGTGGCTACACCTTC

j_call: TRBJ2-1
clone_size: .
v_call: TRBV7-9
d_call: .
cdr3_aa: CASSLVRRGPYNEQFF
cdr3_nt: TGTGCCAGCAGCTTAGTTCGGAGGGGTCCCTACAATGAGCAGTTCTTC

j_call: TRBJ1-4
clone_size: .
v_call: TRBV30
d_call: .
cdr3_aa: CAWSKTDSEKLFF
cdr3_nt: TGTGCCTGGAGTAAGACAGACAGTGAAAAACTGTTTTTT

j_call: TRBJ2-3
clone_size: .
v_call: TRBV7-2
d_call: .
cdr3_aa: CASSSRSDTQYF
cdr3_nt: TGTGCCAGCAGCTCCCGTTCAGATACGCAGTATTTT

j_call: TRBJ1-6
clone_size: .
v_call: TRBV7-6
d_call: .
cdr3_aa: CASSPGHHNSPLHF
cdr3_nt: TGTGCCAGCAGCCCGGGACACCATAATTCACCCCTCCACTTT

j_call: TRBJ2-1
clone_size: .
v_call: TRBV6-5
d_call: TRBD2
cdr3_aa: CASRPGLYSYNEQFF
cdr3_nt: TGTGCCAGCAGGCCGGGACTATACTCCTACAATGAGCAGTTCTTC

j_call: TRBJ2-7
clone_size: .
v_call: TRBV21-1
d_call: .
cdr3_aa: CASSKWDRGFFSYEQYF
cdr3_nt: TGTGCCAGCAGCAAATGGGACAGGGGCTTCTTCTCCTACGAGCAGTACTTC

j_call: TRBJ1-2
clone_size: .
v_call: TRBV6-5
d_call: .
cdr3_aa: CASSPRQDRNYGYTF
cdr3_nt: TGTGCCAGCAGTCCCCGACAGGACCGCAACTATGGCTACACCTTC

j_call: TRBJ2-7
clone_size: .
v_call: TRBV10-3
d_call: .
cdr3_aa: CAISESNSEQYF
cdr3_nt: TGTGCCATCAGTGAGTCGAACAGCGAGCAGTACTTC

j_call: TRBJ1-5
clone_size: .
v_call: TRBV2
d_call: TRBD1
cdr3_aa: CASSDRGSGQPQHF
cdr3_nt: TGTGCCAGCAGCGACAGGGGTTCGGGCCAGCCCCAGCATTTT

j_call: TRBJ2-1
clone_size: .
v_call: TRBV18
d_call: .
cdr3_aa: CASSSTTNNEQFF
cdr3_nt: TGTGCCAGCTCCAGCACTACAAACAATGAGCAGTTCTTC

j_call: TRBJ2-7
clone_size: .
v_call: TRBV9
d_call: TRBD2
cdr3_aa: CASSVDGTSGYEQYF
cdr3_nt: TGTGCCAGCAGCGTAGACGGGACTAGCGGATACGAGCAGTACTTC

j_call: TRBJ2-7
clone_size: .
v_call: TRBV30
d_call: TRBD1
cdr3_aa: CAWTQGVRSYEQYF
cdr3_nt: TGTGCCTGGACGCAGGGGGTTAGATCCTACGAGCAGTACTTC

j_call: TRBJ2-1
clone_size: .
v_call: TRBV19
d_call: .
cdr3_aa: CASSIGSSLDNEQFF
cdr3_nt: TGTGCCAGTAGTATTGGGAGTAGCCTAGACAATGAGCAGTTCTTC

j_call: TRBJ2-5
clone_size: once
v_call: TRBV7-9
d_call: .
cdr3_aa: CASSSVETQYF
cdr3_nt: TGTGCCAGCAGCTCCGTAGAGACCCAGTACTTC

j_call: TRBJ2-2
clone_size: .
v_call: TRBV27
d_call: .
cdr3_aa: CASSSRQGGPGELFF
cdr3_nt: TGTGCCAGCAGTTCTCGACAGGGAGGTCCCGGGGAGCTGTTTTTT

j_call: TRBJ1-1
clone_size: .
v_call: TRBV7-8
d_call: TRBD1
cdr3_aa: CASSLAGGAGEAFF
cdr3_nt: TGTGCCAGCAGCTTAGCAGGGGGCGCGGGTGAAGCTTTCTTT

j_call: TRBJ2-7
clone_size: .
v_call: TRBV11-3
d_call: .
cdr3_aa: CASSLVRPARPYEQYF
cdr3_nt: TGTGCCAGCAGCTTAGTGAGGCCCGCCCGGCCCTACGAGCAGTACTTC

j_call: TRBJ2-3
clone_size: .
v_call: TRBV6-4
d_call: .
cdr3_aa: CASRESGLAYTDTQYF
cdr3_nt: TGTGCCAGCAGAGAGTCTGGGCTAGCGTACACAGATACGCAGTATTTT

j_call: TRBJ1-6
clone_size: .
v_call: TRBV5-1
d_call: .
cdr3_aa: CASSLGVRQPNSPLHF
cdr3_nt: TGCGCCAGCAGCTTGGGGGTTCGACAGCCGAATTCACCCCTCCACTTT

j_call: TRBJ1-4
clone_size: few
v_call: TRBV12-3/TRBV12-4
d_call: .
cdr3_aa: CASGQAAEEKLFF
cdr3_nt: TGTGCCAGCGGCCAGGCAGCCGAGGAAAAACTGTTTTTT

j_call: TRBJ2-7
clone_size: .
v_call: TRBV6-6
d_call: .
cdr3_aa: CASSSPFYEQYF
cdr3_nt: TGTGCCAGCAGTTCCCCATTCTACGAGCAGTACTTC

j_call: TRBJ1-2
clone_size: .
v_call: TRBV21-1
d_call: .
cdr3_aa: CASSNRGLWGYTF
cdr3_nt: TGTGCCAGCAGCAATAGGGGGCTGTGGGGCTACACCTTC

j_call: TRBJ2-1
clone_size: .
v_call: TRBV15
d_call: TRBD1
cdr3_aa: CATSPSRTGVYEQFF
cdr3_nt: TGTGCCACCAGCCCTTCCAGGACAGGGGTATATGAGCAGTTCTTC

j_call: TRBJ1-1
clone_size: once
v_call: TRBV19
d_call: .
cdr3_aa: CASSPGQQMNTEAFF
cdr3_nt: TGTGCCAGTAGTCCGGGACAACAAATGAACACTGAAGCTTTCTTT

j_call: TRBJ2-7
clone_size: .
v_call: TRBV7-8
d_call: TRBD1
cdr3_aa: CASSSLPDRLPYEQYF
cdr3_nt: TGTGCCAGCAGCTCCCTTCCGGACAGGCTACCCTACGAGCAGTACTTC

j_call: TRBJ1-5
clone_size: .
v_call: TRBV19
d_call: .
cdr3_aa: CASSRPNQPQHF
cdr3_nt: TGTGCCAGTAGCCGTCCGAATCAGCCCCAGCATTTT